The clone carrying this T cell receptor (beta chain) has a count of ten or more. The record originates from a study of low-dose radiotherapy and immunotherapy resistance in tumors. Study in general: Once cycle 1 day 1 began, patients took oral aspirin 300 mg daily for four cycles.

Gene-specific TRAV and TRBV primers were used for first-strand cDNA, covering alpha and beta chains. The TCRs were subjected to amplification over approximately 20 PCR cycles employing a constant-region primer in conjunction with a V-primer adapter. One entry per CDR3 protein, called by TCRdb with MiXCR from the reads. Altogether roughly 100,000 distinct CDR3 sequences are present, more than 20% being singletons, with the ten largest covering around 13%. The length of the CDR3 is 13 residues. CDR1 is SEHNR and CDR2 is FQNEAQ in the germline V gene (reference sequence). Between the trimmed V and J ends, which lost 5 bases and 7 bases, there was a span of 9 bases. Time point here: after trial treatment. Specified treatment: LDRT plus nivolumab, ipilimumab, low-dose cyclophosphamide and aspirin (RACIN trial).

This clonotype originated in a female donor with ovarian cancer. The source material was PBMCs, sampled after low-dose radiotherapy plus immunotherapy. The chain uses TRBV7-9 and TRBJ1-6; D ambiguous. The chain's CDR3 is CASSPTFNSPLHF. The CDR3 DNA sequence: TGTGCCAGCAGCCCTACCTTCAATTCACCCCTCCACTTT.